This is a list of T cell receptor beta chains from one sample in a study of T cells expressing NK-cell markers. With the 5' RACE reads reprocessed, TCRdb shows one record per CDR3 protein and no DNA. In total, the table holds around 100,000 distinct CDR3 sequences. The sequencing sample was made of blood T cells: a sorted CD56 or NKG2C T cell subset, CD4+ or CD8+ T cells, or bulk PBMC T cells (not recorded which). The receptors originated from a woman aged 18-70 years in good health. Both conserved end residues are part of each CDR3.

J: TRBJ2-1; V: TRBV6-5; length: 15; CDR3: CASSYGLLTYNEQFF
J: TRBJ1-4; V: TRBV4-3; length: 16; CDR3: CASSQDPFRGDEKLFF
J: TRBJ1-5; V: TRBV3-1; length: 14; CDR3: CASSQGQTNQPQHF
J: TRBJ1-1; V: TRBV20-1; length: 12; CDR3: CSAADRVAEAFF
J: TRBJ2-1; V: TRBV7-9; length: 15; CDR3: CASSLGLGVYNEQFF
J: TRBJ2-7; V: TRBV7-9; length: 15; CDR3: CASSLAGGFSYEQYF
J: TRBJ2-1; V: TRBV20-1; length: 13; CDR3: CSARAGLANEQFF
J: TRBJ2-5; V: TRBV7-2; length: 14; CDR3: CASSPGLAGRAQYF
J: TRBJ2-3; V: TRBV6-1; length: 18; CDR3: CASQKGAAALLGTDTQYF
J: TRBJ2-1; V: TRBV10-2; length: 14; CDR3: CASSQMVRYNEQFF
J: TRBJ1-2; V: TRBV29-1; length: 11; CDR3: CSVPAPNGYTF
J: TRBJ1-5; V: TRBV9; length: 15; CDR3: CASSVGGGVNQPQHF
J: TRBJ2-1; V: TRBV7-3; length: 15; CDR3: CASSSSTSSYNEQFF
J: TRBJ2-1; V: TRBV11-2; length: 16; CDR3: CASSSQPGQGYNEQFF
J: TRBJ1-5; V: TRBV19; length: 14; CDR3: CASSIGTGGQPQHF
J: TRBJ2-3; V: TRBV11-3; length: 16; CDR3: CAPGTSGRPRADTQYF
J: TRBJ2-1; V: TRBV20-1; length: 15; CDR3: CSARDFGSSYNEQFF
J: TRBJ1-1; V: TRBV6-1; length: 14; CDR3: CASSTGGTRTEAFF
J: TRBJ2-3; V: TRBV4-2; length: 16; CDR3: CASSQDQGEGADTQYF
J: TRBJ1-1; V: TRBV7-2; length: 13; CDR3: CASRDTRSGEAFF
J: TRBJ2-1; V: TRBV20-1; length: 17; CDR3: CSARDLVSASGGNEQFF
J: TRBJ1-2; V: TRBV19; length: 13; CDR3: CASELVSNYGYTF
J: TRBJ2-7; V: TRBV5-1; length: 14; CDR3: CASSLGDTIYEQYF
J: TRBJ2-7; V: TRBV18; length: 16; CDR3: CASSPPEGGPPYEQYF
J: TRBJ2-7; V: TRBV21-1; length: 13; CDR3: CASITGTEDEQYF
J: TRBJ2-1; V: TRBV4-3; length: 15; CDR3: CASSQRSGAYNEQFF
J: TRBJ2-3; V: TRBV6-4; length: 14; CDR3: CASSDNHGTDTQYF
J: TRBJ2-4; V: TRBV5-1; length: 14; CDR3: CASSFTSGANIQYF
J: TRBJ1-4; V: TRBV7-2; length: 14; CDR3: CASSPGTGSEKLFF
J: TRBJ1-3; V: TRBV20-1; length: 15; CDR3: CSARDKREPGNTIYF
J: TRBJ2-1; V: TRBV5-1; length: 13; CDR3: CASSFTSGYEQFF
J: TRBJ2-5; V: TRBV27; length: 14; CDR3: CASSLPNREETQYF
J: TRBJ2-3; V: TRBV28; length: 13; CDR3: CASSLTRGDTQYF
J: TRBJ2-1; V: TRBV4-3; length: 17; CDR3: CASSQGAGLAGYNEQFF
J: TRBJ2-3; V: TRBV11-2; length: 12; CDR3: CASSSITDTQYF
J: TRBJ2-5; V: TRBV12-3/TRBV12-4; length: 14; CDR3: CASSERTGRETQYF
J: TRBJ1-5; V: TRBV15; length: 17; CDR3: CATSRDPGMGSNQPQHF
J: TRBJ2-3; V: TRBV12-3/TRBV12-4; length: 15; CDR3: CASSRTGGRTDTQYF
J: TRBJ1-1; V: TRBV29-1; length: 16; CDR3: CSVGIGFLERDTEAFF
J: TRBJ2-5; V: TRBV5-6; length: 13; CDR3: CASSDGYQETQYF
J: TRBJ1-1; V: TRBV27; length: 14; CDR3: CASSLLGMNTEAFF